These 9 T cell receptor beta chains were sequenced from one sample in a study of blood T cell repertoires in COVID-19. Sequenced by immunoSEQ multiplex PCR; TCRdb stores in-frame clones only, minus some. The sample records around 150,000 clones, approximately 80% being singletons. The sequenced sample consisted of PBMCs or T cells enriched from blood (not recorded which). All receptors come from a man in his forties who had recovered from COVID-19.

The chain is built from TRBV29-1 and TRBJ1-5; 9 bases line up with TRBD1. CDR1 is SQVTM, CDR2 ANQGSEA, per germline. Losses at the gene ends were 4 bases for V and 4 bases for J; bases not matched to a gene: 8. This CDR3 comprises 15 residues. The CDR3 here is CSVGGSGTGNQPQHF. For the CDR3, the DNA is TGCAGCGTTGGCGGTTCCGGGACAGGGAATCAGCCCCAGCATTTT.

The chain links TRBV10-1 to TRBJ2-7, with D possibly matching TRBD2 (6 bases). The germline CDR1 and CDR2 sequences are WNHNN and SYGVQD (reference sequence). The CDR3 covers 18 residues. Trimming removed 2 bases at V and 5 bases at J, with 25 bases between. The CDR3 is CASSELSPPGPRRDEQYV. CDR3 DNA: TGCGCCAGCAGTGAGCTTTCGCCTCCGGGTCCCCGGAGGGACGAGCAGTACGTC.

The chain carries TRBV7-2 and TRBJ2-6; D is undetermined. The V gene lost 4 bases and the J gene lost 6 bases, with 10 bases spanning the gap. Per the germline V gene, CDR1 is SGHTA and CDR2 is FQGNSA. The CDR3 has 14 residues. The CDR3 loop is CASSSPPQANVLTF. The DNA of the CDR3 is TGTGCCAGCAGCTCGCCTCCACAGGCCAACGTCCTGACTTTC.

This chain links TRBV18 with TRBJ1-3; D uncertain. The CDR3 length is 16 residues. Trimming cost V 3 bases and J 0 bases, with 12 bases left between them. Germline V lookup: CDR1 KGHSH, CDR2 LQKENI. CDR3 sequence: CASSPETGFSGNTIYF. CDR3 in DNA: TGTGCCAGCTCACCGGAAACCGGGTTCTCTGGAAACACCATATATTTT.

J is TRBJ1-1 and V is TRBV5-1, with 8 bases aligning to TRBD1. The germline CDR1 and CDR2 sequences are SGHRS and YFSETQ. The CDR3 contains 15 residues. V was clipped by 0 bases and J by 4 bases; unmatched bases: 5. For the CDR3, the DNA is TGCGCCAGCAGCTTGGGGACAGGGTTGTCCACTGAAGCTTTCTTT. This sequence encodes CASSLGTGLSTEAFF.

This CDR3 reads CASSEFGGVPNSPLHF. CDR3 sequence (DNA): TGTGCCAGCAGTGAATTCGGAGGGGTTCCAAATTCACCCCTCCACTTT. The J gene is TRBJ1-6, the V gene TRBV6-1; TRBD1 might be the D (5 bases). The CDR3 spans 16 residues. The V end was cut by 2 bases, the J end by 7 bases, with 15 bases between. The V gene's germline CDR1 is MNHNS and CDR2 SASEGT.

The rearrangement links TRBV12-5 to TRBJ1-1, with 7 bases fitting TRBD1. The germline V gene has CDR1 LGHNT and CDR2 FRNRAP. This CDR3 is 17 amino acids long. V was pared by 7 bases and J by 6 bases, with 20 bases of the junction left unmatched. The CDR3 spells CASAQAGSEGGAAEAFF. The CDR3 DNA is TGTGCTAGTGCCCAAGCCGGCTCCGAAGGGGGCGCAGCTGAAGCTTTCTTT.

The chain joins TRBV20-1 to TRBJ1-1, with D maybe TRBD1 (6 bases). This CDR3 region has 12 residues. The germline CDR1 and CDR2 sequences are DFQATT and SNEGSKA (reference sequence). V was cut by 3 bases and J by 6 bases, with 11 bases left in between. CDR3 nucleotides: TGCAGTGCTAGTGGGGGCTCAGCTGAAGCTTTCTTT. It yields the protein CSASGGSAEAFF.

The chain carries TRBV29-1 and TRBJ2-7; D possibly corresponds to TRBD2 (6 bases). The germline V gene has CDR1 SQVTM and CDR2 ANQGSEA. This CDR3 region has 13 residues. The germline V and J ends were trimmed by 3 bases and 2 bases, with 11 bases remaining between them. DNA of the CDR3: TGCAGCGTTGAGGACGGACTACCCTACGAGCAGTACTTC. This gives the protein CSVEDGLPYEQYF.